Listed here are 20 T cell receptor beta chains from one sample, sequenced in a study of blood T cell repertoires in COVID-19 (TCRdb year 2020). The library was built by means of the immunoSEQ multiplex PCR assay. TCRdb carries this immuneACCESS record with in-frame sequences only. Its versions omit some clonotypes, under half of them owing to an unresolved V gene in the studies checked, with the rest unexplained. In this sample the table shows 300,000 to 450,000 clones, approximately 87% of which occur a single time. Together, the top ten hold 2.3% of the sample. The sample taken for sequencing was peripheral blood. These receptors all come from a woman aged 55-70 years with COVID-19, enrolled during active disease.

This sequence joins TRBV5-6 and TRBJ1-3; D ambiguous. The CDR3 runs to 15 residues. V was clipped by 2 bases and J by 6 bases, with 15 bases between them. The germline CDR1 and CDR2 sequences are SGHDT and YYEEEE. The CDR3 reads CASSFGGSRVNTIYF. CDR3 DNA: TGTGCCAGCAGCTTTGGAGGTAGTCGGGTAAACACCATATATTTT.

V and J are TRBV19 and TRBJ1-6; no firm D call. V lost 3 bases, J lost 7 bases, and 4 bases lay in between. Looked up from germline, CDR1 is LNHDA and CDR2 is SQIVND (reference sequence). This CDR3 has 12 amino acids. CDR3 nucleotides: TGTGCCAGTAGTATTCGGAATTCACCCCTCCACTTT. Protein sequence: CASSIRNSPLHF. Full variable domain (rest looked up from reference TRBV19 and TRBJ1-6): DGGITQSPKYLFRKEGQNVTLSCEQNLNHDAMYWYRQDPGQGLRLIYYSQIVNDFQKGDIAEGYSVSREKKESFPLTVTSAQKNPTAFYLCASSIRNSPLHFGNGTRLTVT.

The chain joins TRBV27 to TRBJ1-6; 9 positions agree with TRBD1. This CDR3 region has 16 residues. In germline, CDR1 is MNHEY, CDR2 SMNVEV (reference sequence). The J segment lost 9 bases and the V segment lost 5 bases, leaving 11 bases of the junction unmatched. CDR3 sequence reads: CASSPKPDRGSSPLHF. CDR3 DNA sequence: TGTGCCAGCAGTCCCAAACCGGACAGGGGTTCTTCACCCCTCCACTTT.

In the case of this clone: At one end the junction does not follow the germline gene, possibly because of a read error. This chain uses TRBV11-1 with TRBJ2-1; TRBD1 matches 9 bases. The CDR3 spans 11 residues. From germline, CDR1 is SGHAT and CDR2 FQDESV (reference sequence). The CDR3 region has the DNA TGTGCCAGCAGCCCCGGGACAGGGAGGGTCTTC. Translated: CASSPGTGRVF.

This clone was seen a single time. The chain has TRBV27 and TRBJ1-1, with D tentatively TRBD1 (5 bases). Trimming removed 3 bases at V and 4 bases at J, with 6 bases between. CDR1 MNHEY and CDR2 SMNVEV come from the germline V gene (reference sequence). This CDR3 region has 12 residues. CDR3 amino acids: CASSFQGTEAFF. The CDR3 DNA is TGTGCCAGCAGTTTTCAGGGCACTGAAGCTTTCTTT.

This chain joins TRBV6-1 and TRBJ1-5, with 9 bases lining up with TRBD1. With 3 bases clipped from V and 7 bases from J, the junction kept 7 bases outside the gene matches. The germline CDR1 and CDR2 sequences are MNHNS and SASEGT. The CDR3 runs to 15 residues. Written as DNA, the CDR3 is TGTGCCAGCAGTGACCGCGGACAGGGGAGGCAGCCCCAGCATTTT. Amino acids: CASSDRGQGRQPQHF.

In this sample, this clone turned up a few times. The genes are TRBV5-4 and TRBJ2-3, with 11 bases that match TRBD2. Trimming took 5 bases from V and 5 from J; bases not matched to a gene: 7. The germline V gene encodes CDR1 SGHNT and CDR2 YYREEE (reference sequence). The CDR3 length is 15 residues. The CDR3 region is CASSILAGVGDTQYF. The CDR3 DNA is TGTGCCAGCAGTATACTAGCGGGGGTGGGAGATACGCAGTATTTT.

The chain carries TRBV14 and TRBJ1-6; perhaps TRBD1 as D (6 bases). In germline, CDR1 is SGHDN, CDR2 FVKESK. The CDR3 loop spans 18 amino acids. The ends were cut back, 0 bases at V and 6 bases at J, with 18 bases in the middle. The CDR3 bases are TGTGCCAGCAGCCAAGATCGGACAGCGGGGGCGCGTAATTCACCCCTCCACTTT. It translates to CASSQDRTAGARNSPLHF.

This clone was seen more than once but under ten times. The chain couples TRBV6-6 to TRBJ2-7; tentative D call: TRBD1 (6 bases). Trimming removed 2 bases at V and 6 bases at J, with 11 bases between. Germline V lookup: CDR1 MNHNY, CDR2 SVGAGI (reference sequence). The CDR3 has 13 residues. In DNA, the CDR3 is TGTGCCAGCAGTTACCCAGGGGCTGTCGAGCAGTACTTC. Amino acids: CASSYPGAVEQYF.

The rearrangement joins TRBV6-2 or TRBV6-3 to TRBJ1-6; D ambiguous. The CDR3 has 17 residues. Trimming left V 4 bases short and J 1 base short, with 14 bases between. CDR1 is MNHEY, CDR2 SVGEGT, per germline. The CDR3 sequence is CASSFLGGGSYNSPLHF. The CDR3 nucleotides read TGTGCCAGCAGTTTCTTAGGAGGTGGGTCCTATAATTCACCCCTCCACTTT.

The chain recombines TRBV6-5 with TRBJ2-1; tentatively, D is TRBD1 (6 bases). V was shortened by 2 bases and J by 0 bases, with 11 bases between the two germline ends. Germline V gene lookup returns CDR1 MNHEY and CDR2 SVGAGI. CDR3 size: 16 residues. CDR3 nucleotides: TGTGCCAGCAGTTACCTGACAGGAAGCTCCTACAATGAGCAGTTCTTC. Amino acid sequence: CASSYLTGSSYNEQFF.

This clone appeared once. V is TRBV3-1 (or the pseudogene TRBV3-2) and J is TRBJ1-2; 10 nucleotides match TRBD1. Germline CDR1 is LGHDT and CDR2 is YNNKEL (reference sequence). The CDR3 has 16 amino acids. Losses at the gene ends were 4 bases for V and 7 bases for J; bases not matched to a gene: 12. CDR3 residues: CASSRSSGTGDAGYTF. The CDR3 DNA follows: TGTGCCAGCAGCCGATCTTCCGGGACAGGGGATGCTGGCTACACCTTC.

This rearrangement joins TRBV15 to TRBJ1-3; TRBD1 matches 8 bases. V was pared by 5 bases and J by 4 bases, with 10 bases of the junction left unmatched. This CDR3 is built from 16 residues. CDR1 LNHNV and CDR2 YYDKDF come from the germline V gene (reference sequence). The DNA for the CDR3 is TGTGCCACCAGCTTGCGGACAGGGTGGGGAGGAAACACCATATATTTT. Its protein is CATSLRTGWGGNTIYF.

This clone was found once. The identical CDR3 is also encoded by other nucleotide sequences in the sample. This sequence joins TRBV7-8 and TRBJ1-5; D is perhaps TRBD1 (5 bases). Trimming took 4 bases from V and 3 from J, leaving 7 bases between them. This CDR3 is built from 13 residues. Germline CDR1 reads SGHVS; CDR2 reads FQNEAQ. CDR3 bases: TGTGCCAGCAGCTCCAGGGCCAATCAGCCCCAGCATTTT. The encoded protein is CASSSRANQPQHF. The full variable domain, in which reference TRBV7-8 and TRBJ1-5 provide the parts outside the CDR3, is GAGVSQSPRYKVAKRGQDVALRCDPISGHVSLFWYQQALGQGPEFLTYFQNEAQLDKSGLPSDRFFAERPEGSVSTLKIQRTQQEDSAVYLCASSSRANQPQHFGDGTRLSIL.

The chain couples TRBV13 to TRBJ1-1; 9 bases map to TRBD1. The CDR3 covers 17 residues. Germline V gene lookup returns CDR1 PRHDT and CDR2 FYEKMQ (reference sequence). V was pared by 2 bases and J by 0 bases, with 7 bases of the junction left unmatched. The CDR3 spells CASSLPPGQGMNTEAFF. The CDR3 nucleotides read TGTGCCAGCAGCTTACCGCCGGGACAGGGTATGAACACTGAAGCTTTCTTT.

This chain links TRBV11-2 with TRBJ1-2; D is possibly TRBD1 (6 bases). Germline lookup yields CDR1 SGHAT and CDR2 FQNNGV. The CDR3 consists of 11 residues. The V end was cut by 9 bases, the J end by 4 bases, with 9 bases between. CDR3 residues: CASGQLYGYTF. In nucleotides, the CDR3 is TGTGCCAGTGGACAGCTCTATGGCTACACCTTC.

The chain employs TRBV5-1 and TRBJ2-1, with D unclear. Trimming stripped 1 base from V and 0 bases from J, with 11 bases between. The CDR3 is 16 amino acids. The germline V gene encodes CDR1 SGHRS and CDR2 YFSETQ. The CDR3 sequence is CASSLSARLSYNEQFF. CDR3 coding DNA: TGCGCCAGCAGCTTGTCGGCCAGACTCTCCTACAATGAGCAGTTCTTC.

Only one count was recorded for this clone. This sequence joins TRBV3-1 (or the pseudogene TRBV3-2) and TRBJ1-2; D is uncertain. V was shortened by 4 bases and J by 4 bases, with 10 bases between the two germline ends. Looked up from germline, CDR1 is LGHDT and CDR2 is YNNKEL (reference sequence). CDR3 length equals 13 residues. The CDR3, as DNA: TGTGCCAGCAGCCGGAGGTCCGGCTATGGCTACACCTTC. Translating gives CASSRRSGYGYTF.

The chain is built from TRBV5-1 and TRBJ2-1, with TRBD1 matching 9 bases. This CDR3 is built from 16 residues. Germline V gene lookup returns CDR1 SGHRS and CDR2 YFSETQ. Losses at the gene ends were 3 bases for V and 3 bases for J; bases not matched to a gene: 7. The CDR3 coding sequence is TGCGCCAGCAGCTGGGGGGACAGGGCCGTCTACAATGAGCAGTTCTTC. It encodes CASSWGDRAVYNEQFF. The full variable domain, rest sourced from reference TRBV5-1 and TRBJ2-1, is KAGVTQTPRYLIKTRGQQVTLSCSPISGHRSVSWYQQTPGQGLQFLFEYFSETQRNKGNFPGRFSGRQFSNSRSEMNVSTLELGDSALYLCASSWGDRAVYNEQFFGPGTRLTVL.

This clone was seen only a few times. This CDR3 reads CASSPKTGEGSPLHF. The CDR3 region has the DNA TGTGCCAGCAGCCCTAAGACAGGGGAGGGATCACCCCTCCACTTT. This chain joins TRBV7-8 and TRBJ1-6, with 8 bases that match TRBD1. V shed 5 bases, J shed 10 bases, and the junction held 10 bases outside the gene matches. The length of the CDR3 is 15 residues. CDR1 is SGHVS and CDR2 is FQNEAQ in the germline V gene.